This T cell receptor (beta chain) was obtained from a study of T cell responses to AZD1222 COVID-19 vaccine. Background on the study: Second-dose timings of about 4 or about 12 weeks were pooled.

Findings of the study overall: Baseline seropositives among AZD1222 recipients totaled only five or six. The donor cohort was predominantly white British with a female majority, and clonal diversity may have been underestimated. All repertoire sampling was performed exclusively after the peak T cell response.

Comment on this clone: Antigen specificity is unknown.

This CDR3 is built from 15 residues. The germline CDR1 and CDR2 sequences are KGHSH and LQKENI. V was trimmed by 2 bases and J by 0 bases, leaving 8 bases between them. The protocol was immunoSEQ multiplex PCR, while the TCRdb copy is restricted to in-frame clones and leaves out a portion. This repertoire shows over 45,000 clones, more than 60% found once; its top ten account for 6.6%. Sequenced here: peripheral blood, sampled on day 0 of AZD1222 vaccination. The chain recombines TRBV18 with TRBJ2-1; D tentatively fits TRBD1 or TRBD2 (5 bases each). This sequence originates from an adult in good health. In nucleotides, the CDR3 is TGTGCCAGCTCACCATGGGGGACCTCCTACAATGAGCAGTTCTTC. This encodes CASSPWGTSYNEQFF.